What follows are 5 T cell receptor beta chains derived from one specimen sequenced in a study of CD8+CD57+ T cells in acquired aplastic anemia. Genomic DNA templated the TCR beta VDJ and CDR3 profiling. TCRdb reprocessed the reads via MiXCR and lists one record per CDR3 protein. The sample shows under 200,000 distinct CDR3 sequences, about 45% of them seen only once. Individuals selected for sequencing had exhibited CD8+CD57+ cell expansion on flow cytometry. The sample taken for sequencing was sorted CD4+, CD8+, or CD8+CD57+ T cells (not recorded which) from PBMCs. These receptors were obtained from a human donor with aplastic anemia.

The J gene is TRBJ2-1, the V gene TRBV9; D possibly matches TRBD1 or TRBD2 (6 bases each). Trimming shortened V by 1 base and J by 13 bases, and 12 bases separated the two germline ends. This CDR3 is built from 12 residues. Germline loops: CDR1 SGDLS, CDR2 YYNGEE. CDR3 in amino acids: CASSVKDGGQFF. As DNA, the CDR3 is TGTGCCAGCAGCGTAAAGGACGGGGGCCAGTTCTTC.

Written as DNA, the CDR3 is TGTGCCAGCAGCGCTCTAGCGGGACCGGGCGGGGAGCTGTTTTTT. This sequence encodes CASSALAGPGGELFF. The gene calls are TRBV7-3 and TRBJ2-2, with 9 positions matching TRBD2. This CDR3 is 15 amino acids long. Trimming cost V 5 bases and J 7 bases; bases outside gene matches: 8. The V gene's germline CDR1 is SGHTA and CDR2 FQGTGA.

This clonotype was detected many times. The DNA of the CDR3 is TGCAGCGTTGAAGACCGGACGGGGAGTCCAGATACGCAGTATTTT. This gives the protein CSVEDRTGSPDTQYF. The rearrangement uses TRBV29-1 and TRBJ2-3; possibly TRBD2 for D (5 bases). Germline CDR1 and CDR2: SQVTM and ANQGSEA. Trimming removed 0 bases at V and 4 bases at J, with 14 bases between. The CDR3 spans 15 residues.

This sequence joins TRBV12-3 or TRBV12-4 and TRBJ1-3, with 11 nucleotides matching TRBD1. The CDR3 extends over 15 amino acids. The trim removed 6 bases at V and 4 bases at J, leaving 5 bases unmatched. CDR3 region: CASRRTGGSGNTIYF. CDR3 sequence (DNA): TGTGCCAGCAGGCGGACAGGGGGCTCCGGAAACACCATATATTTT.

This clonotype showed up many times. The germline gene is not matched at one end of the junction; a read error may be the cause. The V and J genes are TRBV5-1 and TRBJ1-2; D unclear. Germline CDR1 reads SGHRS; CDR2 reads YFSETQ. This CDR3 spans 13 amino acids. The CDR3 protein is CASSLTDGYGYTF. The CDR3 DNA reads as TGTGCCAGCAGCTTGACCGACGGCTATGGCTACACCTTC.